These 27 T cell receptor beta chains originate from one sample sequenced in a study of vaccination effects on CD4 cells after COVID-19. Clones were sequenced by immunoSEQ multiplex PCR, and TCRdb holds only the in-frame ones, with some missing. The repertoire has about 31,000 clones, around three fifths of them found once; the top ten carry 8% to 9%. These TCRs' antigens remain unknown. Within the ViraFEST assay, antigen-specific CD4+ T cells underwent expansion with viral peptide pools prior to sequencing. Culture proceeded for roughly ten days, and CD4+ T cells were then isolated. Each participant was given two doses of one vaccine (BNT162b2 or mRNA-1273). Here the sequenced sample was CD4+ T cells from PBMCs cultured with SARS-CoV-2 spike peptides, taken after COVID-19 vaccination. The receptors come from a human donor who received a COVID-19 vaccine.

V gene TRBV7-7 combines with J gene TRBJ2-1; 9 positions agree with TRBD1. The germline CDR1 and CDR2 sequences are SSHAT and FNYEAQ (reference sequence). This CDR3 spans 13 amino acids. J was trimmed by 5 bases and V by 5 bases; bases with no gene match: 1. The CDR3 DNA follows: TGTGCCAGCAGCCGGGACAGGGACAATGAGCAGTTCTTC. Residues: CASSRDRDNEQFF.

The chain couples TRBV3-1 (or the pseudogene TRBV3-2) to TRBJ2-1; 9 bases map to TRBD1. This CDR3 is built from 14 residues. The junction had 3 bases not matched to a gene; V was cut back by 0 bases and J by 9 bases. CDR1 is LGHDT and CDR2 is YNNKEL in the germline V gene (reference sequence). Here the CDR3 DNA reads TGTGCCAGCAGCCAAGATACAGGGGGCCTTGAGCAGTTCTTC. This translates into CASSQDTGGLEQFF.

This clone has only a few counts. The chain recombines TRBV4-1 with TRBJ2-7, with 9 bases identical to TRBD2. Germline values: CDR1 MGHRA, CDR2 YSYEKL. J lost 1 base, V lost 2 bases, and 6 bases had no gene match. This CDR3 spans 16 amino acids. CDR3 sequence: CASSQPTSGLSYEQYF. As DNA, the CDR3 is TGCGCCAGCAGCCAACCCACTAGCGGGCTATCCTACGAGCAGTACTTC.

Only a few counts were recorded for this clone. The genes are TRBV7-7 and TRBJ2-5, with D hard to call. Germline V CDR1 and CDR2: SSHAT, FNYEAQ (reference sequence). There are 14 residues in the CDR3. Trimming shortened V by 3 bases and J by 5 bases, and 13 bases separated the two germline ends. The CDR3 region has the DNA TGTGCCAGCAGCTTGATAGTGGGAATGGAGACCCAGTACTTC. Encoded protein: CASSLIVGMETQYF.

The gene calls are TRBV5-4 and TRBJ2-5; 9 nucleotides agree with TRBD1. CDR1 is SGHNT, CDR2 YYREEE, per germline (reference sequence). The length of the CDR3 is 15 residues. Losses at the gene ends were 0 bases for V and 5 bases for J; bases not matched to a gene: 5. CDR3 region: CASSLGWTGAETQYF. In DNA, the CDR3 is TGTGCCAGCAGCTTGGGCTGGACAGGGGCGGAGACCCAGTACTTC.

This rearrangement joins TRBV5-1 to TRBJ2-7; 7 positions agree with TRBD2. The J segment lost 2 bases and the V segment lost 4 bases, leaving 3 bases of the junction unmatched. Germline CDR1 SGHRS, CDR2 YFSETQ. This CDR3 is built from 13 residues. The CDR3 reads CASSSGTTYEQYF. DNA for the CDR3: TGCGCCAGCAGCAGCGGGACCACCTACGAGCAGTACTTC.

This chain links TRBV12-3 or TRBV12-4 with TRBJ1-5; D ambiguous. This CDR3 has 12 residues. The V end lost 6 bases, the J end lost 1 base, and 4 bases lay between the germline ends. The CDR3 nucleotides read TGTGCCAGCAGCCGGAGCAATCAGCCCCAGCATTTT. Residues: CASSRSNQPQHF.

The chain carries TRBV5-1 and TRBJ1-2; tentative D call: TRBD1 (5 bases). Germline assignment: CDR1 SGHRS and CDR2 YFSETQ. The CDR3 is 12 residues long. V lost 4 bases to trimming and J lost 5 bases, with 9 bases between them. The CDR3 spells CASSQDRYGYTF. CDR3 in DNA: TGCGCCAGCAGCCAAGACAGATATGGCTACACCTTC.

The chain joins TRBV27 to TRBJ1-2, with a tentative D call TRBD1 (6 bases). V lost 10 bases and J lost 0, with 18 bases in between. Germline CDR1 reads MNHEY; CDR2 reads SMNVEV (reference sequence). This CDR3 spans 15 amino acids. The CDR3 region is CATAIPGHPNYGYTF. The CDR3 DNA reads TGTGCCACCGCAATCCCGGGACATCCTAACTATGGCTACACCTTC.

In its sample, this clone was seen a few times. The rearrangement joins TRBV6-1 to TRBJ2-7; either TRBD1 or TRBD2 may supply D (5 bases each). V was trimmed by 2 bases and J by 3 bases, leaving 23 bases between them. Germline CDR1 and CDR2: MNHNS and SASEGT. The CDR3 consists of 18 residues. CDR3 sequence (DNA): TGTGCCAGCAGTGAATCTTTATCAGGGCCGGTGAGGGTCTACGAGCAGTACTTC. Amino acids: CASSESLSGPVRVYEQYF.

This clone was detected a few times. Other DNA sequences in this specimen translate into the identical CDR3. V and J are TRBV18 and TRBJ1-1; D remains ambiguous. Deletions cut 0 bases from V and 0 bases from J, with 2 bases between. Looked up from germline, CDR1 is KGHSH and CDR2 is LQKENI. The CDR3 contains 13 residues. In DNA, the CDR3 is TGTGCCAGCTCACCACCAGTGAACACTGAAGCTTTCTTT. It specifies CASSPPVNTEAFF.

This clone showed up just a few times. This rearrangement joins TRBV7-7 to TRBJ2-2; D is possibly TRBD1 (6 bases). Germline V gene lookup returns CDR1 SSHAT and CDR2 FNYEAQ (reference sequence). This CDR3 comprises 16 residues. V lost 5 bases and J lost 1, with 14 bases in between. The CDR3 protein is CASSTRQVENTGELFF. In DNA form, the CDR3 reads TGTGCCAGCAGCACCAGACAGGTCGAGAACACCGGGGAGCTGTTTTTT.

The J gene is TRBJ1-2, the V gene TRBV27, with 8 bases lining up with TRBD1. V was clipped by 2 bases and J by 7 bases; unmatched bases: 3. The length of the CDR3 is 13 residues. Germline loops: CDR1 MNHEY, CDR2 SMNVEV (reference sequence). For the CDR3, the DNA is TGTGCCAGCAGTTTACAGGGGGCAAGTGGCTACACCTTC. Translated, it gives CASSLQGASGYTF.

This clone has only one observation. This chain joins TRBV30 and TRBJ1-2; D unresolved. V shed 3 bases and J shed 4 bases, with 12 bases lying between them. The CDR3 spans 13 residues. The germline CDR1 and CDR2 sequences are GTSNPN and SVGIG (reference sequence). In DNA, the CDR3 is TGTGCCTGGAGCGGCGGGGTAGGCTATGGCTACACCTTC. Translation: CAWSGGVGYGYTF.

The chain has TRBV4-1 and TRBJ2-1; TRBD1 matches at 8 bases. The length of the CDR3 is 16 residues. With V trimmed by 1 base and J by 9 bases, 11 bases remained unmatched. The germline gives CDR1 MGHRA, CDR2 YSYEKL. DNA for the CDR3: TGCGCCAGCAGCCAAGTTAGACAGGGGCTGAAGTTTGAGCAGTTCTTC. Amino acid sequence: CASSQVRQGLKFEQFF.

J is TRBJ2-1 and V is TRBV7-9, with D possibly matching TRBD2 (6 bases). The CDR3 length is 15 residues. Trimming stripped 2 bases from V and 2 bases from J, with 10 bases between. Germline V CDR1 and CDR2: SEHNR, FQNEAQ (reference sequence). CDR3 nucleotide sequence: TGTGCCAGCAGCTTATATAGCGGTGCCTACAATGAGCAGTTCTTC. Amino acids: CASSLYSGAYNEQFF.

This clone was seen only a few times. V usage is TRBV20-1 and J usage is TRBJ1-1; TRBD1 is a possible D gene (6 bases). Germline loops: CDR1 DFQATT, CDR2 SNEGSKA (reference sequence). The CDR3 sequence is 11 residues long. The germline V and J ends were trimmed by 2 bases and 8 bases, with 9 bases remaining between them. CDR3 sequence reads: CSARPTGEAFF. The CDR3 nucleotides read TGCAGTGCTAGACCAACAGGGGAAGCTTTCTTT.

Only one count was recorded for this clone. The CDR3: CASSLGMGRTEAFF. CDR3 DNA sequence: TGCGCCAGCAGCTTAGGGATGGGGAGGACTGAAGCTTTCTTT. V is TRBV5-1 and J is TRBJ1-1, with no clear D. The germline gives CDR1 SGHRS, CDR2 YFSETQ. Trimming took 2 bases from V and 5 from J, leaving 13 bases between them. The CDR3 has 14 amino acids.

The J gene is TRBJ2-7, the V gene TRBV6-4; maybe TRBD1 (8 bases). The CDR3 runs to 15 residues. The V end lost 3 bases, the J end lost 0 bases, and 12 bases lay between the germline ends. CDR1 is MRHNA, CDR2 SNTAGT, per germline. In nucleotides, the CDR3 is TGTGCCAGCAGTGAACAGGGGGGGAGCTCCTACGAGCAGTACTTC. Its translation is CASSEQGGSSYEQYF.

This clone was seen just once. The chain carries TRBV2 and TRBJ1-2; 11 bases match TRBD1. The J segment lost 8 bases and the V segment lost 2 bases, leaving 7 bases of the junction unmatched. Germline-derived CDR1 and CDR2 are SNHLY and FYNNEI. The CDR3 sequence is 15 residues long. CDR3 DNA sequence: TGTGCCAGCAGTGAAAGGGGACAGGGGGTCGAGGGCTACACCTTC. Amino acids: CASSERGQGVEGYTF.

The rearrangement joins TRBV20-1 to TRBJ2-5; tentatively, D is TRBD2 (5 bases). The CDR3 covers 11 residues. Germline V gene lookup returns CDR1 DFQATT and CDR2 SNEGSKA (reference sequence). CDR3 loop: CSPADPETQYF. The CDR3 DNA reads TGCAGCCCAGCGGACCCGGAGACCCAGTACTTC.

The CDR3 region is CASSNTYEAFF. The CDR3 DNA follows: TGTGCCAGCAGCAATACCTATGAAGCTTTCTTT. The chain couples TRBV3-1 (or the pseudogene TRBV3-2) to TRBJ1-1, with D hard to call. V lost 5 bases and J 7 bases, leaving 8 bases between the germline ends. There are 11 residues in the CDR3. Germline V gene lookup returns CDR1 LGHDT and CDR2 YNNKEL (reference sequence).

In its sample, this clone was seen a few times. This chain links TRBV6-5 with TRBJ2-1; a possible D gene is TRBD2 (7 bases). This CDR3 comprises 14 residues. The ends were cut back, 11 bases at V and 3 bases at J, with 17 bases in the middle. Germline V gene lookup returns CDR1 MNHEY and CDR2 SVGAGI. In DNA, the CDR3 is TGTGCCTCGAGGGGGGGGCTTAGCTACAATGAGCAGTTCTTC. It codes for CASRGGLSYNEQFF.

This clone has just one count. The gene calls are TRBV27 and TRBJ2-2; the D is unclear. V shed 4 bases and J shed 1 base, with 7 bases lying between them. Germline values: CDR1 MNHEY, CDR2 SMNVEV (reference sequence). The CDR3 has 14 residues. CDR3 in DNA: TGTGCCAGCAGTTCCCTCCAGAACACCGGGGAGCTGTTTTTT. Protein sequence: CASSSLQNTGELFF.

The rearrangement uses TRBV19 and TRBJ1-2; weak D call: TRBD1 (6 bases). Per germline, CDR1 LNHDA and CDR2 SQIVND (reference sequence). This CDR3 is built from 12 residues. Trimming took off 6 bases at V and 8 bases at J, with 13 bases between the two ends. This CDR3 reads CASRDRIRGYTF. The CDR3 nucleotides read TGTGCCAGTAGAGACAGGATTCGAGGCTACACCTTC.

This clone turned up a few times. This rearrangement joins TRBV12-3 or TRBV12-4 to TRBJ2-5; D unclear. The V and J ends lost 5 bases and 1 base respectively, with 8 bases between them. The CDR3 has 13 residues. DNA for the CDR3: TGTGCCAGCAGTCAGAGTATCCAAGAGACCCAGTACTTC. This sequence encodes CASSQSIQETQYF.

The gene calls are TRBV30 and TRBJ2-2, with 10 bases matching TRBD1. The germline CDR1 and CDR2 sequences are GTSNPN and SVGIG (reference sequence). With V trimmed by 3 bases and J by 3 bases, 7 bases remained unmatched. This CDR3 is built from 16 residues. For the CDR3, the DNA is TGTGCCTGGAGGAGGAGCGGACAGGGGGACACCGGGGAGCTGTTTTTT. It is translated as CAWRRSGQGDTGELFF.